This T cell receptor (beta chain) was sequenced in a study of T cell responses to AZD1222 COVID-19 vaccine (dated by TCRdb to the early 2020s). In terms of the full investigation: AZD1222 recipients whose second dose came at about 4 weeks and those whose second dose came at about 12 weeks were combined into one group, since spike-specific TCR depth and breadth did not differ between the two schedules. TCR sequencing covered 230 or so trial participants: 200 to 220 given two doses of AZD1222 and about 26 given two doses of MenACWY control vaccine. Trial participants were enrolled into age subgroups of 18-55, 56-69 and 70-plus years, which contained approximately 150, 30 and 60 TCR-sequenced participants, respectively.

Per the publication, the time point label means: baseline before first vaccination. The vaccinee samples were drawn from two UK trials, COV001 and COV002, one of which was a single-blind randomized controlled phase 2/3 trial testing AZD1222 (ChAdOx1 nCoV-19) in healthy adults. Trial participant PBMC samples were collected at day 0 and day 28 after the second dose for TCRbeta chain sequencing. Trimming takes 4 bases off V and 2 bases off J; junction bases not matched to a gene: 7. CDR1 and CDR2 are drawn from the germline V gene: SGHRS, YFSETQ. The CDR3 covers 15 residues, taking in both the cysteine and the phenylalanine. The read is trimmed to its CDR3 DNA, 45 bases read in frame from base 1. The CDR3 regions of human TCRbeta chains were analyzed by immunosequencing. Concerning the study's data processing: Repertoire TCRs were matched against a reference library of SARS-CoV-2-specific TCRs generated with the MIRA antigen-specificity platform. Breadth was defined as the fraction of unique TCRs that were SARS-CoV-2-associated, and depth was defined as the fraction of total T cells that were SARS-CoV-2-associated. Using the MIRA data, each spike-specific TCR was mapped to the spike region that the TCR reacts to and placed in a CD4 or CD8 class. Log10-transformed breadth and depth values were compared by one-way ANOVA with Sidak's multiple comparisons tests. TCRdb mirrors the immuneACCESS table, restricted to in-frame sequences. Some clones are absent from its copies; in checked studies, under half trace to an unresolved V gene, and the reason for the others is unknown. V and J calls and clone size are given by that table; D and trimming were obtained from the DNA. The sample yields roughly 130,000 clones; 94% were counted once. The ten largest clones add up to 6.6% of the sample.

Note on this clone: Its antigen is currently not known. Per-base quality was not reported, and no clone a single base away is much larger than it.

Study-wide findings and limitations: Conclusions about previously exposed vaccinees are limited because only six or seven AZD1222 recipients were SARS-CoV-2 seropositive at baseline. In the small 56-69-year group, the increase in depth fell short of significance, most likely because of low power. Reportedly, close to half of the unique spike-specific TCRs recognized epitopes lying outside the regions that are mutated in the B.1.351 and B.1.1.7 variants. Participants were mostly white British and included more females than males, and it was suggested by the authors that clonal diversity may have been underestimated. After two AZD1222 doses, spike-specific TCR breadth and depth were significantly higher than at day 0 and than in MenACWY recipients. The vaccine-associated CD4 TCRs covered the entire spike protein, and the dominant responses fell in regions 160-218 and 743-854. Because no day 14 peak-response samples were available, the repertoires could be characterized only after the peak T cell response.

The source is an adult in good health. The chain is made from TRBV5-1 and TRBJ2-5; the junction holds 8 bases that match TRBD1. Specimen: peripheral blood, collected on day 0 of AZD1222 vaccination. The CDR3 region has the sequence CASSRDRSLQETQYF. The DNA reads TGCGCCAGCAGCAGGGACAGGTCCCTTCAAGAGACCCAGTACTTC.